The rows below give T cell receptor beta chains drawn from one sample of a study of Graves' ophthalmopathy and Graves' hyperthyroidism. TCRdb itself ran the multiplex PCR reads through MiXCR, one entry per CDR3 protein. The sample has about 340,000 distinct CDR3 sequences, about 17% seen once. The sequenced sample consisted of peripheral blood. The receptors shown here come from an adult man with Graves' ophthalmopathy. Each CDR3 is given with its conserved first and last residue. D genes are given only for firm matches. A row's size may be missing; if present it is once, few, many or a size class.

abundance	d_gene	v_gene	j_gene	CDR3aa	CDR3nt
many	TRBD2	TRBV7-9	TRBJ2-7	CASSPSGRGLGEQYF	TGTGCCAGCAGCCCTAGCGGGAGGGGACTGGGGGAGCAGTACTTC
NA	NA	TRBV29-1	TRBJ2-5	CSAVHQETQYF	TGCAGCGCCGTCCACCAAGAGACCCAGTACTTC
NA	TRBD1	TRBV5-1	TRBJ1-3	CASSPGQPSQTIYF	TGCGCCAGCAGCCCGGGACAGCCATCACAGACCATATATTTT
many	TRBD1	TRBV2	TRBJ1-2	CASSGTGGSGYTF	TGTGCCAGCAGTGGGACAGGGGGCAGTGGCTACACCTTC
many	TRBD1	TRBV6-5	TRBJ1-1	CASSPGQGQPEAFF	TGTGCCAGCAGCCCAGGACAGGGCCAGCCTGAAGCTTTCTTT
many	TRBD2	TRBV25-1	TRBJ2-5	CASSGSRASGKETQYF	TGTGCCAGCAGTGGATCCAGGGCTAGCGGTAAAGAGACCCAGTACTTC
many	NA	TRBV10-3	TRBJ2-5	CAVKTAEETQYF	TGTGCCGTCAAGACAGCTGAAGAGACCCAGTACTTC
many	NA	TRBV3-1	TRBJ1-5	CASSQDLEGNQPQHF	TGTGCCAGCAGCCAAGATTTAGAGGGTAACCAGCCCCAGCATTTT
NA	NA	TRBV15	TRBJ2-4	CATSRDKLVDIQYF	TGTGCCACCAGCAGAGATAAACTAGTTGACATTCAGTACTTC
many	NA	TRBV7-2	TRBJ2-7	CASSLADMTGHEQYF	TGTGCCAGCAGCTTAGCGGACATGACAGGACACGAGCAGTACTTC
many	NA	TRBV12-3/TRBV12-4	TRBJ1-2	CASSQSWTVNYGYTF	TGTGCCAGCAGCCAGAGCTGGACAGTTAACTATGGCTACACCTTC
many	NA	TRBV6-2/TRBV6-3	TRBJ1-1	CASSSTRTGRMNTEAFF	TGTGCCAGCAGTTCAACTCGCACCGGAAGAATGAACACTGAAGCTTTCTTT
many	NA	TRBV14	TRBJ1-2	CASSQGVTFYGYTF	TGTGCCAGCAGCCAAGGGGTTACCTTCTATGGCTACACCTTC
many	NA	TRBV29-1	TRBJ2-7	CSVEGRATYEQYF	TGCAGCGTTGAAGGCAGGGCGACCTACGAGCAGTACTTC
NA	TRBD1	TRBV6-1	TRBJ2-3	CASSKGQLADTQYF	TGTGCCAGCAGTAAGGGACAGCTCGCAGATACGCAGTATTTT
NA	TRBD2	TRBV5-1	TRBJ2-7	CASSPGTSGSDVYEQYF	TGCGCCAGCAGCCCGGGGACTAGCGGGAGTGACGTGTACGAGCAGTACTTC
many	NA	TRBV5-1	TRBJ2-7	CASSYRSSYEQYF	TGCGCCAGCAGCTACAGGTCCTCCTACGAGCAGTACTTC
many	NA	TRBV5-6	TRBJ2-5	CASSPWTPQETQYF	TGTGCCAGCAGCCCGTGGACACCACAAGAGACCCAGTACTTC
many	NA	TRBV6-1	TRBJ1-6	CASSERTERNSPLHF	TGTGCCAGCAGTGAACGGACAGAGCGAAATTCACCCCTCCACTTT
NA	NA	TRBV7-2	TRBJ2-5	CASSLWAGGETQYF	TGTGCCAGCAGCTTATGGGCAGGGGGGGAGACCCAGTACTTC
many	TRBD2	TRBV9	TRBJ2-5	CASSPIGTSGKETQYF	TGTGCCAGCAGCCCAATAGGGACTAGCGGAAAAGAGACCCAGTACTTC
NA	TRBD1	TRBV7-2	TRBJ2-7	CASTGGQGASYEQYF	TGTGCCAGCACAGGGGGGCAGGGGGCCTCCTACGAGCAGTACTTC
many	NA	TRBV19	TRBJ1-1	CASNTGREGAEAFF	TGTGCCAGTAACACAGGGCGAGAAGGGGCTGAAGCTTTCTTT
few	NA	TRBV6-1	TRBJ2-5	CASSPSAGQETQYF	TGTGCCAGCAGTCCTTCCGCGGGACAAGAGACCCAGTACTTC
many	TRBD1	TRBV6-5	TRBJ1-1	CASSYSMVVSGQGIFF	TGTGCCAGCAGTTACTCGATGGTTGTGTCGGGACAGGGAATCTTCTTT
many	NA	TRBV12-3/TRBV12-4	TRBJ2-1	CASSDRTVNEQFF	TGTGCCAGCAGCGACCGGACGGTCAATGAGCAGTTCTTC
NA	TRBD1	TRBV6-1	TRBJ1-1	CASRHRGGTEAFF	TGTGCCAGCAGGCACAGGGGAGGGACTGAAGCTTTCTTT
many	NA	TRBV7-2	TRBJ1-1	CASSLWERQTEAFF	TGTGCCAGCAGCTTATGGGAGAGACAGACTGAAGCTTTCTTT
many	NA	TRBV20-1	TRBJ2-7	CSAEDRYEQYF	TGCAGTGCTGAAGACAGGTACGAGCAGTACTTC
once	TRBD1	TRBV24-1	TRBJ1-2	CATSDPRQGYGYTF	TGTGCCACCAGTGACCCCAGACAGGGGTATGGCTACACCTTC
many	TRBD1	TRBV6-1	TRBJ1-2	CASTGTATNYGYTF	TGTGCCAGCACTGGGACAGCGACTAACTATGGCTACACCTTC
few	NA	TRBV5-4	TRBJ2-7	CASSFPRTGTDEQYF	TGTGCCAGCAGCTTCCCGAGGACGGGTACCGACGAGCAGTACTTC
many	NA	TRBV20-1	TRBJ2-5	CSATLGGVQETQYF	TGCAGTGCTACACTAGGGGGGGTCCAAGAGACCCAGTACTTC
many	NA	TRBV12-3/TRBV12-4	TRBJ1-1	CASSQGFGEAFF	TGTGCCAGCAGCCAGGGGTTCGGTGAAGCTTTCTTT
many	TRBD1	TRBV12-3/TRBV12-4	TRBJ2-7	CASSKTGEGSYEQYF	TGTGCCAGCAGTAAGACAGGGGAAGGGTCCTACGAGCAGTACTTC
many	NA	TRBV3-1	TRBJ1-2	CASSQSVHGTALGYTF	TGTGCCAGCAGCCAAAGTGTCCATGGGACGGCTCTTGGCTACACCTTC
many	TRBD1	TRBV28	TRBJ1-5	CASTNDRGPSNQPQHF	TGTGCCAGCACCAACGACAGGGGTCCTAGCAATCAGCCCCAGCATTTT
NA	TRBD1	TRBV12-3/TRBV12-4	TRBJ2-2	CASKGQVNTGELFF	TGTGCCAGCAAAGGACAGGTTAACACCGGGGAGCTGTTTTTT
many	NA	TRBV9	TRBJ1-1	CASTPWTDPTEAFF	TGTGCCAGCACCCCCTGGACAGACCCTACTGAAGCTTTCTTT
many	NA	TRBV6-1	TRBJ1-2	CASSERQINRRDTF	TGTGCCAGCAGTGAACGACAGATTAACCGGAGGGACACCTTC
many	NA	TRBV11-3	TRBJ1-1	CASSSPPATEAFF	TGTGCCAGCAGCTCGCCACCGGCGACCGAAGCTTTCTTT
many	NA	TRBV24-1	TRBJ1-5	CATSETGTLGQPQHF	TGTGCCACCAGTGAAACCGGGACGTTGGGGCAGCCCCAGCATTTT
NA	TRBD1	TRBV9	TRBJ2-7	CASSVDGTGDSEQYF	TGTGCCAGCAGCGTAGATGGGACAGGGGATAGCGAGCAGTACTTC
many	NA	TRBV7-2	TRBJ2-5	CASSTRQEGGETQYF	TGTGCCAGCAGCACCCGACAGGAAGGGGGGGAGACCCAGTACTTC
NA	NA	TRBV27	TRBJ1-1	CASSLRGAGLVSEAFF	TGTGCCAGCAGTTTACGAGGGGCAGGTCTTGTGAGTGAAGCTTTCTTT
many	TRBD1	TRBV6-2/TRBV6-3	TRBJ1-5	CASSSTGRNQPQHF	TGTGCCAGCAGTTCGACAGGGAGAAATCAGCCCCAGCATTTT
many	NA	TRBV11-2	TRBJ2-7	CASSSTTFEQYF	TGTGCCAGCAGCTCGACTACATTCGAGCAGTACTTC
NA	NA	TRBV6-1	TRBJ1-5	CASVSGGNQPQHF	TGTGCCAGCGTGTCGGGGGGCAATCAGCCCCAGCATTTT
NA	NA	TRBV5-1	TRBJ2-7	CASSLEPRGEQYF	TGCGCCAGCAGCTTGGAGCCCAGAGGGGAGCAGTACTTC
NA	TRBD2	TRBV6-2/TRBV6-3	TRBJ2-7	CATLFEGLAGGSYEQYF	TGTGCCACCCTCTTTGAGGGACTAGCGGGAGGATCCTACGAGCAGTACTTC
many	TRBD1	TRBV20-1	TRBJ2-5	CSARNKDRGRTETQYF	TGCAGTGCTAGAAATAAGGACAGGGGTCGAACGGAGACCCAGTACTTC
many	NA	TRBV20-1	TRBJ2-7	CSARDLRTALYEQYF	TGCAGTGCTAGAGATCTCCGGACGGCACTTTACGAGCAGTACTTC
few	TRBD2	TRBV7-8	TRBJ2-7	CASSLWAGGREQYF	TGTGCCAGCAGCTTATGGGCGGGAGGACGCGAGCAGTACTTC
few	TRBD1	TRBV6-1	TRBJ2-7	CASSDWDRTPYEQYF	TGTGCCAGCAGTGATTGGGACAGGACCCCCTACGAGCAGTACTTC
many	TRBD1	TRBV4-2	TRBJ2-2	CASSLRTGATNTGELFF	TGTGCCAGCAGCCTACGGACAGGGGCTACGAACACCGGGGAGCTGTTTTTT
many	NA	TRBV30	TRBJ1-1	CAWSAVLRPEAFF	TGTGCCTGGAGTGCCGTTTTGCGTCCTGAAGCTTTCTTT
NA	NA	TRBV6-2/TRBV6-3	TRBJ2-7	CASSYSNYEQYF	TGTGCCAGCAGTTACTCGAACTACGAGCAGTACTTC